This T cell receptor beta chain emerged from a study of naive and memory T cell subsets. An equimolar mix of two oligonucleotides served as the beta constant-region primer for TRBC1 and TRBC2. Ligated cDNA was amplified by four rounds of PCR with nested alpha and beta constant-region primers and SP2. TCRdb reprocessed the UMI-ligation and nested PCR reads via MiXCR and lists one record per CDR3 protein. The table includes 95,000 to 150,000 distinct CDR3 sequences, around a third detected once. This CDR3 is 13 amino acids long. CDR1 is MNHNS, CDR2 SASEGT, per germline. V lost 7 bases, J lost 5 bases, and 9 bases lay in between. After CD4 positive bead selection, the CD4-negative fraction gave CD8 T cells.

The sample was central memory CD4+ T cells from blood. This sequence originates from a human donor in good health. The chain joins TRBV6-1 to TRBJ1-6, with no clear D. In nucleotides, the CDR3 is TGTGCCAGCAAGGAAGCGAATAATTCACCCCTCCACTTT. This translates into CASKEANNSPLHF.